The present T cell receptor (beta chain) was sequenced within a study of blood T cell repertoires in COVID-19. Everyone who took part was roughly 18 to 89 years old, and they came from about two dozen US areas. Cohorts were determined from participant-reported clinical history. As originally analysed: Estimated nucleated cell counts came from reference gene primer amplification. Generated by immunoSEQ multiplex PCR, the TCRdb table keeps only in-frame clones and is missing some. The DNA gave D and trimming, while V, J and clone size come from that table. Among approximately 270,000 clones, under 90% were seen once, and the ten largest hold approximately 2%. The CDR3 has 16 amino acids. With 0 bases clipped from V and 2 bases from J, the junction kept 5 bases outside the gene matches. The germline V gene has CDR1 LGHDT and CDR2 YNNKEL (reference sequence).

The source material was PBMCs or T cells enriched from blood (not recorded which). The TCR sequence derives from a woman aged 60 to 75 who had recovered from COVID-19. V usage is TRBV3-1 (or the pseudogene TRBV3-2) and J usage is TRBJ2-5, with 8 positions matching TRBD2. The CDR3 is CASSQEGAGVQETQYF. CDR3 sequence (DNA): TGTGCCAGCAGCCAAGAGGGAGCGGGAGTGCAAGAGACCCAGTACTTC.